This T cell receptor (beta chain) was sequenced in a study of blood T cells in healthy people across ages. The germline V gene encodes CDR1 SGHKS and CDR2 YYEKEE (reference sequence). The CDR3 consists of 16 residues. Trimming stripped 3 bases from V and 0 bases from J, with 13 bases between. Next came a second PCR, run for roughly 7 to 12 cycles, which used a sample-barcoded 5' primer along with a J-beta primer mix. TCRdb re-analysed the 5' RACE reads in MiXCR, keeping a single row per CDR3 protein. The profile shows 550,000 to 700,000 distinct CDR3 sequences, roughly a quarter of them singletons. Peripheral blood, about 9.8 milliliters per donor, was collected. This clonotype was observed a handful of times.

This receptor was taken from a woman in her 70s in good health. Sequenced input: blood. The V and J genes are TRBV5-5 and TRBJ2-1, with a tentative D call TRBD1 (6 bases). CDR3 sequence (DNA): TGTGCCAGCAGCTATGGACAGTCCAACTCCTACAATGAGCAGTTCTTC. Translating it yields CASSYGQSNSYNEQFF.